This TCR beta chain was captured by sequencing in a study of cytomegalovirus exposure and HLA in healthy donors. About this clone itself: Its specificity is not known.

The V end lost 5 bases, the J end lost 6 bases, and 17 bases lay between the germline ends. The CDR3 is made up of 15 amino acids. Looked up from germline, CDR1 is MDHEN and CDR2 is SYDVKM. Study observations and caveats: For most TCR beta V segments, an earlier analysis put the productive rate at about 87% or about 30% of the time. Excluded were some V segments that proved indistinguishable, including TRBV6-2 and TRBV6-3.

A multiplex PCR was run with 60 Vbeta primers and 13 Jbeta primers. Sequencing was performed with immunoSEQ multiplex PCR; in TCRdb, only in-frame clones are kept and a portion is missing. The data hold 170,000 or so clones, with 77% observed a single time. The receptor was derived from a woman in her sixties or seventies in good health and CMV-seropositive. The specimen was PBMCs. The chain couples TRBV28 to TRBJ1-3; maybe TRBD1 (5 bases). The CDR3 loop is CASSPRSLQENTIYF. CDR3 sequence (DNA): TGTGCCAGCAGTCCACGTTCCTTACAGGAAAACACCATATATTTT. The whole variable domain, remainder taken from reference TRBV28 and TRBJ1-3, is DVKVTQSSRYLVKRTGEKVFLECVQDMDHENMFWYRQDPGLGLRLIYFSYDVKMKEKGDIPEGYSVSREKKERFSLILESASTNQTSMYLCASSPRSLQENTIYFGEGSWLTVV.